A single sample gave rise to the 13 T cell receptor beta chains below, sequenced in a study of blood T cell repertoires in COVID-19. Some clones are missing from TCRdb's copy, which holds only in-frame ones; the method was immunoSEQ multiplex PCR. This table has about 160,000 clones, around 87% appearing once. Sequenced sample: peripheral blood. These receptors were obtained from a man in his 60s with COVID-19, enrolled during active disease.

This rearrangement joins TRBV4-2 to TRBJ2-7; D may be TRBD2 (7 bases). Trimming took 4 bases from V and 3 from J, leaving 16 bases between them. The germline gives CDR1 LGHNA, CDR2 YNFKEQ. This CDR3 has 15 amino acids. DNA of the CDR3: TGTGCCAGCAGCCTCGATAAGGGGGGGGGCTACGAGCAGTACTTC. Protein: CASSLDKGGGYEQYF.

The rearrangement links TRBV5-6 to TRBJ1-2; D is undetermined. The CDR3 contains 15 residues. Germline CDR1 reads SGHDT; CDR2 reads YYEEEE. Deletions cut 0 bases from V and 6 bases from J, with 15 bases between. The CDR3: CASSLGLTQQNGYTF. DNA of the CDR3: TGTGCCAGCAGCTTGGGATTAACACAACAAAATGGCTACACCTTC.

DNA of the CDR3: TGTGCCAGCAATTGGGGGGGCACTGAAGCTTTCTTT. This gives the protein CASNWGGTEAFF. This rearrangement joins TRBV28 to TRBJ1-1, with a tentative D call TRBD1 (5 bases). The CDR3 is made up of 12 amino acids. Deletions cut 7 bases from V and 4 bases from J, with 10 bases between. CDR1 and CDR2 (germline): MDHEN, SYDVKM.

The CDR3 reads CASSQTSGTDTQYF. CDR3 coding DNA: TGTGCCAGCAGCCAGACTAGCGGAACAGATACGCAGTATTTT. This chain joins TRBV7-3 and TRBJ2-3, with 9 bases aligning to TRBD2. This CDR3 is 14 amino acids long. The germline gives CDR1 SGHTA, CDR2 FQGTGA. V lost 5 bases to trimming and J lost 3 bases; unmatched junction nucleotides: 3.

This chain connects TRBV6-2 or TRBV6-3 to TRBJ2-7; TRBD1 aligns across 11 bases. The V segment lost 5 bases and the J segment 2 bases; nucleotides outside the gene matches: 2. The V gene's germline CDR1 is MNHEY and CDR2 SVGEGT. The CDR3 is 14 amino acids. The chain's CDR3 is CASSRTGGAYEQYF. CDR3 nucleotide sequence: TGTGCCAGCAGTCGGACAGGGGGCGCCTACGAGCAGTACTTC.

The chain uses TRBV6-6 and TRBJ2-4, with TRBD2 identical over 13 bases. Trimming removed 5 bases from V and 1 base from J; junction bases left unmatched: 14. This CDR3 has 20 amino acids. CDR1 is MNHNY and CDR2 is SVGAGI in the germline V gene (reference sequence). CDR3: CASSHGLAGAPGVAKNIQYF. The CDR3 DNA is TGTGCCAGCAGTCATGGACTAGCGGGGGCCCCCGGGGTTGCCAAAAACATTCAGTACTTC.

J is TRBJ1-2 and V is TRBV25-1, with 10 bases matching TRBD1. CDR3 length: 16 amino acids. Trimming took 3 bases from V and 4 from J; bases not matched to a gene: 8. The germline V gene has CDR1 MGHDK and CDR2 SYGVNS. CDR3 protein: CASSDSGTGVSYGYTF. The CDR3, as DNA: TGTGCCAGCAGTGATTCCGGGACAGGGGTGAGCTATGGCTACACCTTC.

This chain joins TRBV18 and TRBJ1-1, with D possibly TRBD1 on 6 matching bases. The CDR3 is 14 amino acids. V was trimmed by 6 bases and J by 1 base, leaving 12 bases between them. Per the germline V gene, CDR1 is KGHSH and CDR2 is LQKENI. The CDR3 DNA reads TGTGCCAGCTCGCTTGGACAGACGAACACTGAAGCTTTCTTT. Its translation: CASSLGQTNTEAFF. Full variable domain (rest looked up from reference TRBV18 and TRBJ1-1): NAGVMQNPRHLVRRRGQEARLRCSPMKGHSHVYWYRQLPEEGLKFMVYLQKENIIDESGMPKERFSAEFPKEGPSILRIQQVVRGDSAAYFCASSLGQTNTEAFFGQGTRLTVV.

A note on this clone: The sample holds other DNA sequences that translate to the same CDR3. The J gene is TRBJ2-1, the V gene TRBV7-2, with TRBD2 matching over 7 bases. The CDR3 totals 16 residues. V lost 4 bases, J lost 3 bases, and 9 bases stayed unmatched. CDR1 is SGHTA and CDR2 is FQGNSA in the germline V gene. The CDR3 sequence: CASSSGTGTIYNEQFF. The CDR3 DNA reads as TGTGCCAGCAGCTCCGGAACCGGGACTATCTACAATGAGCAGTTCTTC.

CDR3 sequence: CASSRTGGRNTEAFF. CDR3 nucleotides: TGCGCCAGCAGCCGTACAGGGGGGCGGAACACTGAAGCTTTCTTT. The chain joins TRBV4-1 to TRBJ1-1; 8 positions match TRBD1. The length of the CDR3 is 15 residues. The V gene end was trimmed by 4 bases and the J gene end by 1 base; junction bases not matched to a gene: 5. Germline loops: CDR1 MGHRA, CDR2 YSYEKL.

This chain connects TRBV2 to TRBJ1-5, with 8 bases fitting TRBD1. There are 15 residues in the CDR3. Germline lookup yields CDR1 SNHLY and CDR2 FYNNEI. V was clipped by 5 bases and J by 4 bases; unmatched bases: 7. CDR3 loop: CASSLGQGENQPQHF. CDR3 DNA sequence: TGTGCCAGCAGTCTTGGACAGGGAGAAAATCAGCCCCAGCATTTT.

This chain joins TRBV6-6 and TRBJ2-2; tentatively, D is TRBD1 (7 bases). Germline CDR1 and CDR2: MNHNY and SVGAGI (reference sequence). The CDR3 consists of 18 residues. Trimming cost V 7 bases and J 4 bases, with 25 bases left between them. CDR3 protein: CASTRRGRRQGGTGELFF. CDR3 DNA sequence: TGTGCCAGCACTCGCAGGGGGAGGCGACAGGGAGGCACCGGGGAGCTGTTTTTT.

This rearrangement joins TRBV21-1 to TRBJ1-4; no check of the table's D call, TRBD1, against the DNA was made. TRBV21-1 is annotated as a pseudogene. The CDR3 has 15 amino acids. The CDR3 sequence: CARQPRFCTNEKLFF. The CDR3 nucleotides read TGTGCCAGACAACCCAGGTTTTGCACTAATGAAAAACTGTTTTTT.